One sample yielded the 9 T cell receptor beta chains listed below, sequenced in a study of T cell responses to AZD1222 COVID-19 vaccine. Profiling relied on immunoSEQ multiplex PCR, and the TCRdb table lists in-frame clones only, not all of them. The table lists under 150,000 clones, about nine tenths of them singletons. This specimen consisted of peripheral blood, obtained on day 0 of AZD1222 vaccination. The receptors derive from an adult in good health.

This clone appeared once. The CDR3 DNA follows: TGTGCCAGCAAAACAAGCCTAGGGGCCAACGAGCAGTACTTC. Its translation: CASKTSLGANEQYF. The chain combines TRBV19 with TRBJ2-7; weak D call: TRBD1 (5 bases). Germline CDR1 reads LNHDA; CDR2 reads SQIVND (reference sequence). The CDR3 is 14 residues long. V dropped 9 bases and J dropped 5 bases, with 20 bases sitting between them.

The rearrangement uses TRBV4-1 and TRBJ2-1; D gene ambiguous. The CDR3 is 12 residues long. CDR1 and CDR2 (germline): MGHRA, YSYEKL. V lost 1 base, J lost 10 bases, and 8 bases lay in between. The CDR3 loop reads CASSQAAREQFF. Here the CDR3 DNA reads TGCGCCAGCAGCCAAGCTGCGCGGGAGCAGTTCTTC.

The chain couples TRBV28 to TRBJ2-2; 9 positions match TRBD1. The CDR3 runs to 14 residues. Losses at the gene ends were 8 bases for V and 7 bases for J; bases not matched to a gene: 8. Germline lookup yields CDR1 MDHEN and CDR2 SYDVKM. The CDR3 is CASLVGQGIGELFF. As DNA, the CDR3 is TGTGCCAGCCTCGTCGGACAGGGGATCGGGGAGCTGTTTTTT.

This chain joins TRBV4-1 and TRBJ1-2; D remains ambiguous. Germline V gene data show CDR1 as MGHRA and CDR2 as YSYEKL. The germline V and J ends were trimmed by 3 bases and 5 bases, with 16 bases remaining between them. The CDR3 is made up of 15 amino acids. CDR3 nucleotide sequence: TGCGCCAGCAGCCAGTTAGGGAGCAGAAGGTATGGCTACACCTTC. This gives the protein CASSQLGSRRYGYTF.

V gene TRBV6-4 combines with J gene TRBJ2-1; D unresolved. The CDR3 length is 14 residues. Between the trimmed V and J ends, which lost 6 bases and 1 base, there was a span of 10 bases. Germline V gene lookup returns CDR1 MRHNA and CDR2 SNTAGT. In DNA, the CDR3 is TGTGCCAGCAGCCCCACCGTTTCCTACAATGAGCAGTTCTTC. Amino acids: CASSPTVSYNEQFF.

The chain employs TRBV9 and TRBJ2-2; D remains unclear. V lost 1 base to trimming and J lost 5 bases, with 6 bases between them. The CDR3 is made up of 13 amino acids. Looked up from germline, CDR1 is SGDLS and CDR2 is YYNGEE. DNA of the CDR3: TGTGCCAGCAGCGTAAGAGCGACCGGGGAGCTGTTTTTT. Translating gives CASSVRATGELFF. The variable domain in full, completed from reference TRBV9 and TRBJ2-2, reads DSGVTQTPKHLITATGQRVTLRCSPRSGDLSVYWYQQSLDQGLQFLIQYYNGEERAKGNILERFSAQQFPDLHSELNLSSLELGDSALYFCASSVRATGELFFGEGSRLTVL.

The chain combines TRBV4-3 with TRBJ2-1; tentative D call: TRBD2 (5 bases). V was shortened by 3 bases and J by 10 bases, with 13 bases between the two germline ends. CDR1 and CDR2 from the germline V gene are LGHNA and YSLEER. CDR3 length: 13 amino acids. Written as DNA, the CDR3 is TGCGCCAGCAGCCACACAAACCGGGGAGAGCAGTTCTTC. It translates to CASSHTNRGEQFF.

The rearrangement joins TRBV7-3 to TRBJ1-1, with 8 bases that match TRBD1. This CDR3 region has 13 residues. Per the germline V gene, CDR1 is SGHTA and CDR2 is FQGTGA. Trimming removed 5 bases from V and 3 bases from J; junction bases left unmatched: 2. CDR3 amino acids: CASSSRGHTEAFF. CDR3 in DNA: TGTGCCAGCAGCAGCAGGGGGCACACTGAAGCTTTCTTT.

This chain links TRBV11-1 with TRBJ2-1; either TRBD1 or TRBD2 may supply D (5 bases each). This CDR3 has 14 amino acids. Germline values: CDR1 SGHAT, CDR2 FQDESV (reference sequence). Between the trimmed V and J ends, which lost 5 bases and 2 bases, there was a span of 10 bases. CDR3 DNA: TGTGCCAGCAGCCCTCGGGACGCCTACAATGAGCAGTTCTTC. It yields the protein CASSPRDAYNEQFF.